Shown below are 16 T cell receptor beta chains from a single sample sequenced in a study of shared clonotypes between healthy human individuals. TCRdb's table, derived via immunoSEQ multiplex PCR, lists solely in-frame clones and lacks some. This sample has millions of clones; around nine tenths occur once, and the top ten carry over 0.12%. What was sequenced was naive CD4+ T cells sorted from blood. The subset is: CD45RA+ positively selected. Source of these receptors: a man younger than 30 in good health.

The genes are TRBV5-6 and TRBJ1-2; 9 bases are a match to TRBD1. The CDR3 runs 14 residues. V dropped 4 bases and J dropped 4; count of bases not matched to a gene: 5. Germline V gene data show CDR1 as SGHDT and CDR2 as YYEEEE. CDR3 nucleotides: TGTGCCAGCAGCAAAGCGGGACAGGGCTATGGCTACACCTTC. It specifies CASSKAGQGYGYTF.

This chain uses TRBV10-3 with TRBJ2-1; D uncertain. Between the trimmed V and J ends, which lost 3 bases and 5 bases, there was a span of 11 bases. Germline assignment: CDR1 ENHRY and CDR2 SYGVKD. The CDR3 consists of 14 residues. The CDR3 bases are TGTGCCATCAGTGATTATGACGGTAACAATGAGCAGTTCTTC. Its translation: CAISDYDGNNEQFF.

As to this clone: Additional DNA sequences in this sample encode the identical CDR3. J is TRBJ2-7 and V is TRBV6-5, with 8 bases that match TRBD1. The junction had 7 bases not matched to a gene; V was cut back by 3 bases and J by 3 bases. The CDR3 runs to 15 residues. Germline CDR1 is MNHEY and CDR2 is SVGAGI. CDR3 region: CASSYGAQGGYEQYF. The CDR3 DNA is TGTGCCAGCAGTTATGGGGCACAGGGGGGCTACGAGCAGTACTTC.

This clone has only one observation. The chain employs TRBV4-1 and TRBJ2-5, with TRBD1 identical over 7 bases. The DNA end favors TRBJ2-7, so the J call may be wrong. The CDR3 runs 14 residues. The V gene's germline CDR1 is MGHRA and CDR2 YSYEKL. CDR3 bases: TGCGCCAGCAGCCCAGGGGGACAGAACTACGAGCAGTACTTC. This sequence encodes CASSPGGQNYEQYF.

There are a few counts of this clone. Distinct nucleotide sequences in the sample also encode this CDR3. V gene TRBV29-1 combines with J gene TRBJ1-1, with TRBD1 matching 7 bases. The CDR3 spans 13 residues. The V gene end was trimmed by 3 bases and the J gene end by 1 base; junction bases not matched to a gene: 2. The germline V gene has CDR1 SQVTM and CDR2 ANQGSEA. CDR3 in amino acids: CSVEGQTNTEAFF. In DNA, the CDR3 is TGCAGCGTTGAGGGACAGACGAACACTGAAGCTTTCTTT.

CDR3 protein: CASSQGLAGAHEQYF. The CDR3 DNA reads TGCGCCAGCAGCCAGGGACTAGCGGGAGCCCACGAGCAGTACTTC. This chain joins TRBV5-1 and TRBJ2-7; 14 bases are shared with TRBD2. V shed 4 bases, J shed 5 bases, and the junction held 5 bases outside the gene matches. The germline CDR1 and CDR2 sequences are SGHRS and YFSETQ. The CDR3 has 15 residues.

The CDR3: CASSLGRGKQYF. Written as DNA, the CDR3 is TGTGCCAGCAGCTTAGGCAGGGGCAAGCAGTACTTC. V usage is TRBV11-3 and J usage is TRBJ2-7; possible D gene TRBD1, 6 bases. Germline CDR1 and CDR2: SGHNT and YENEEA. CDR3 length: 12 amino acids. V lost 1 base and J 8 bases, leaving 9 bases between the germline ends. Full variable domain (remainder filled in from reference TRBV11-3 and TRBJ2-7): EAGVVQSPRYKIIEKKQPVAFWCNPISGHNTLYWYLQNLGQGPELLIRYENEEAVDDSQLPKDRFSAERLKGVDSTLKIQPAELGDSAVYLCASSLGRGKQYFGPGTRLTVT.

V and J are TRBV5-1 and TRBJ1-1, with D perhaps matching TRBD1 (5 bases). Germline V gene data show CDR1 as SGHRS and CDR2 as YFSETQ. The CDR3 runs to 14 residues. The V gene lost 5 bases and the J gene lost 2 bases, with 13 bases spanning the gap. In DNA, the CDR3 is TGCGCCAGCAGGCCGGGGCCAGGAAACACTGAAGCTTTCTTT. This sequence encodes CASRPGPGNTEAFF.

The chain recombines TRBV7-9 with TRBJ2-1, with TRBD1 matching over 9 bases. Unmatched junction bases numbered 11, after V lost 4 bases and J lost 4 bases. The CDR3 contains 17 residues. Germline values: CDR1 SEHNR, CDR2 FQNEAQ (reference sequence). The DNA of the CDR3 is TGTGCCAGCAGCTCACTTCAGGACAGGGGTTGGTACAATGAGCAGTTCTTC. Protein sequence: CASSSLQDRGWYNEQFF.

This clone was counted a single time. The CDR3 nucleotides are TGTGCCAGCAGCACACGTCCGGGCGCCGGAACTGAAGCTTTCTTT. It specifies CASSTRPGAGTEAFF. The genes are TRBV21-1 and TRBJ1-1. TRBV21-1 is described as a pseudogene. This CDR3 contains 15 residues.

This chain connects TRBV5-1 to TRBJ2-1; the D gene is possibly TRBD1 (6 bases). Germline V gene data show CDR1 as SGHRS and CDR2 as YFSETQ. The CDR3 is 14 residues long. V was cut by 3 bases and J by 3 bases, with 10 bases left in between. The CDR3 DNA reads as TGCGCCAGCAGCTGGTTGGACAGCTACAATGAGCAGTTCTTC. Amino acid sequence: CASSWLDSYNEQFF. The whole variable domain, remainder taken from reference TRBV5-1 and TRBJ2-1, is KAGVTQTPRYLIKTRGQQVTLSCSPISGHRSVSWYQQTPGQGLQFLFEYFSETQRNKGNFPGRFSGRQFSNSRSEMNVSTLELGDSALYLCASSWLDSYNEQFFGPGTRLTVL.

The chain joins TRBV27 to TRBJ1-2; unclear D gene. This CDR3 has 13 residues. Germline-derived CDR1 and CDR2 are MNHEY and SMNVEV (reference sequence). Trimming took off 2 bases at V and 3 bases at J, with 7 bases between the two ends. Here the CDR3 DNA reads TGTGCCAGCAGTTTAAGGGAGGACTATGGCTACACCTTC. Translating it yields CASSLREDYGYTF.

J is TRBJ2-4 and V is TRBV7-9, with D unresolved. V was trimmed by 5 bases and J by 7 bases, leaving 6 bases between them. CDR1 SEHNR and CDR2 FQNEAQ come from the germline V gene (reference sequence). This CDR3 has 11 amino acids. CDR3 protein: CASSPENIQYF. Written as DNA, the CDR3 is TGTGCCAGCAGCCCTGAGAACATTCAGTACTTC.

The chain is built from TRBV19 and TRBJ2-1; no definite D call. The CDR3 runs 13 residues. Germline V gene lookup returns CDR1 LNHDA and CDR2 SQIVND (reference sequence). V lost 6 bases, J lost 5 bases, and 11 bases lay in between. CDR3 nucleotides: TGTGCCAGTAGGCCCGACCGAAACAATGAGCAGTTCTTC. Its translation: CASRPDRNNEQFF.

The table lists this clone with a few counts. The chain has TRBV7-2 and TRBJ1-2, with D tentatively TRBD1 (6 bases). CDR1 and CDR2 (germline): SGHTA, FQGNSA. This CDR3 spans 13 amino acids. Trimming took off 5 bases at V and 3 bases at J, with 10 bases between the two ends. In DNA, the CDR3 is TGTGCCAGCAGCCGGGGACAAGACTATGGCTACACCTTC. Residues: CASSRGQDYGYTF.

In its sample, this clone was seen once. V gene TRBV7-9 combines with J gene TRBJ2-3, with D unresolved. Germline values: CDR1 SEHNR, CDR2 FQNEAQ (reference sequence). The CDR3 loop spans 14 amino acids. V lost 5 bases to trimming and J lost 0 bases, with 9 bases between them. For the CDR3, the DNA is TGTGCCAGCAGCCGAACGGACAGCACAGATACGCAGTATTTT. Protein: CASSRTDSTDTQYF. Full variable domain (outside the CDR3, taken from reference TRBV7-9 and TRBJ2-3): DTGVSQNPRHKITKRGQNVTFRCDPISEHNRLYWYRQTLGQGPEFLTYFQNEAQLEKSRLLSDRFSAERPKGSFSTLEIQRTEQGDSAMYLCASSRTDSTDTQYFGPGTRLTVL.